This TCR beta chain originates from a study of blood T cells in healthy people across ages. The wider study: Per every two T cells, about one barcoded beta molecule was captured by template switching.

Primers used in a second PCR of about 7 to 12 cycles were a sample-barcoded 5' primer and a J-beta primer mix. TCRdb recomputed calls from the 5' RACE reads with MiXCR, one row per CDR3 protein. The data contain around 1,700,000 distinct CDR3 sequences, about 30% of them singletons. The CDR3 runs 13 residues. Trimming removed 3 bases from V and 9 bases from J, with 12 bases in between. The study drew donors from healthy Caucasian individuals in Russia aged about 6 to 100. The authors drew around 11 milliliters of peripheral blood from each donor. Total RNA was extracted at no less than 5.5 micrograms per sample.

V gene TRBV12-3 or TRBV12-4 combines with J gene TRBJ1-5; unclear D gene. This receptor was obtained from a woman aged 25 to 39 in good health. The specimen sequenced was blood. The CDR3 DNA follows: TGTGCCAGCAGTTTGGCCACCCTGGGGCCCCAGCATTTT. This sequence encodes CASSLATLGPQHF.